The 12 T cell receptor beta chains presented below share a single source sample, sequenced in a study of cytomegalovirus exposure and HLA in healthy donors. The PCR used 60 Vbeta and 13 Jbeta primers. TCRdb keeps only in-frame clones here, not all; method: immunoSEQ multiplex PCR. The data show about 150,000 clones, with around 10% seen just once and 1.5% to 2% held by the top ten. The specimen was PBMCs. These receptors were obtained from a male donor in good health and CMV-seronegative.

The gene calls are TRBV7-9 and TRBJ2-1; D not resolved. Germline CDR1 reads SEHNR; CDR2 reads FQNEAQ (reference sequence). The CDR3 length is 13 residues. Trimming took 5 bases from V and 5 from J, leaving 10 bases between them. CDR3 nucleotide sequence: TGTGCCAGCAGCGCAGAAGAAGACAATGAGCAGTTCTTC. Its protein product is CASSAEEDNEQFF.

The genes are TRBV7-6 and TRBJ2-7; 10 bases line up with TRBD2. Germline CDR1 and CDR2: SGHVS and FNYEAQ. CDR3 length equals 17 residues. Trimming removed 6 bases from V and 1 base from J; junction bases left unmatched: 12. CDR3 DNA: TGTGCCAGCAGTTCCCAGGGGGCTAGCGGGGGTTCCTACGAGCAGTACTTC. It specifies CASSSQGASGGSYEQYF.

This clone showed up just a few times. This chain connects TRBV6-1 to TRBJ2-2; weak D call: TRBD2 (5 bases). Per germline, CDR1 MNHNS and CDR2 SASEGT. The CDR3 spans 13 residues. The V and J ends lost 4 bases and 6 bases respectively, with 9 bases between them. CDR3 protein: CASSVSGAGELFF. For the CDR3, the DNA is TGTGCCAGCAGTGTCAGCGGCGCCGGGGAGCTGTTTTTT.

The CDR3 DNA is TGTGCCAGCAAGAGCGGGGGAAGAACCGGGGAGCTGTTTTTT. Its translation is CASKSGGRTGELFF. This chain joins TRBV2 and TRBJ2-2; TRBD2 aligns across 8 bases. The CDR3 loop spans 14 amino acids. Germline V gene sequence: CDR1 SNHLY, CDR2 FYNNEI. J lost 5 bases, V lost 7 bases, and 6 bases had no gene match.

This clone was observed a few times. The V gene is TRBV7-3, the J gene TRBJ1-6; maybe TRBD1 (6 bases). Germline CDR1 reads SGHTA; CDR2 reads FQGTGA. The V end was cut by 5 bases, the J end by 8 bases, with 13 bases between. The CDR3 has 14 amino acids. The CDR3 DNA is TGTGCCAGCAGCGTACAGGGTGGGGATTCACCCCTCCACTTT. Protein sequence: CASSVQGGDSPLHF. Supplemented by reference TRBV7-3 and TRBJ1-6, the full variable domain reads GAGVSQTPSNKVTEKGKYVELRCDPISGHTALYWYRQSLGQGPEFLIYFQGTGAADDSGLPNDRFFAVRPEGSVSTLKIQRTERGDSAVYLCASSVQGGDSPLHFGNGTRLTVT.

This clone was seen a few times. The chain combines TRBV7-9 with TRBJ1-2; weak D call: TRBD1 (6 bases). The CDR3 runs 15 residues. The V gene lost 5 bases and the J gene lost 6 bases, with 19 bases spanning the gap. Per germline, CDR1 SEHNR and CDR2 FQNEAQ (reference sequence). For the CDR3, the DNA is TGTGCCAGCAGCCCTACCGGGACCGAGGGGGATGGCTACACCTTC. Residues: CASSPTGTEGDGYTF.

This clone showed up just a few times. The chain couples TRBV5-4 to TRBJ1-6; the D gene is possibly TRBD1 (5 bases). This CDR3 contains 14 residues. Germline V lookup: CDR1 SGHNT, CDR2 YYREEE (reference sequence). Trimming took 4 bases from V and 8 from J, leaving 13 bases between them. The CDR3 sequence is CASSPQGRHSPLHF. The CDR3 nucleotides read TGTGCCAGCAGCCCTCAGGGTCGGCATTCACCCCTCCACTTT.

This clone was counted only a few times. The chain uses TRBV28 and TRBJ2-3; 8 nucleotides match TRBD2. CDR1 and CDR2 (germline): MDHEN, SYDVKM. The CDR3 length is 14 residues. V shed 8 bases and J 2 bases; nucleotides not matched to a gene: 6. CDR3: CASGTLAVTDTQYF. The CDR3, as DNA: TGTGCCAGCGGCACACTAGCGGTCACAGATACGCAGTATTTT.

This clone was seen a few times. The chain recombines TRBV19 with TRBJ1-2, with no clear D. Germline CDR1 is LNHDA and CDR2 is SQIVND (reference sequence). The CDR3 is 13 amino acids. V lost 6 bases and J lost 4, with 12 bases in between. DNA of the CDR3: TGTGCCAGTAGCCTATCAGGAGGCTATGGCTACACCTTC. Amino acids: CASSLSGGYGYTF.

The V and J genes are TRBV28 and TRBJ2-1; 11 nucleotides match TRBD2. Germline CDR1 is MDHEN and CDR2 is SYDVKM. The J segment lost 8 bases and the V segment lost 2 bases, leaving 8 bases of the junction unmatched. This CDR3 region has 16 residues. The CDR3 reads CASSLTTSGKAHEQFF. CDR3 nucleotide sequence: TGTGCCAGCAGTTTAACGACTAGCGGGAAGGCTCATGAGCAGTTCTTC.

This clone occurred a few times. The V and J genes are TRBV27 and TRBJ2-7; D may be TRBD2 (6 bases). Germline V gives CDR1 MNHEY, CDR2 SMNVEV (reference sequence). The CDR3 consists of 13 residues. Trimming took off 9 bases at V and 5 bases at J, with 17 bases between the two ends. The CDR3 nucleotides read TGTGCCAGTGGCGGGGATCTCCCCCACGAGCAGTACTTC. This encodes CASGGDLPHEQYF.

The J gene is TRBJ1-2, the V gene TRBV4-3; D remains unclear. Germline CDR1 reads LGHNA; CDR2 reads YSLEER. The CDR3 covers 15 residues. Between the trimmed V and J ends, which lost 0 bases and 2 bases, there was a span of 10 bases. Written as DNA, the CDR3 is TGCGCCAGCAGCCAAGATCACAGAATGAACTATGGCTACACCTTC. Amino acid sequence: CASSQDHRMNYGYTF.